The 23 T cell receptor beta chains below all came from one sample that was sequenced in a study of tumor and adjacent non-tumor tissue in lung cancer. A modified ARM-PCR protocol with three rounds of nested PCR amplified TCRbeta. TCRdb called the multiplex PCR reads again in MiXCR, with one record for every CDR3 protein. The sample yields about 200,000 distinct CDR3 sequences, approximately 74% seen once. The template was RNA from unsorted bulk tissue. The sample was lung tumor tissue. The receptors originated from a man between 60 and 70 years old with non-small cell lung cancer.

The table lists this clonotype with a count of one. A single base separates this from a much larger clone, so it may be a read error. The chain employs TRBV6-5 and TRBJ2-1; tentatively, D is TRBD1 or TRBD2 (5 bases each). The CDR3 extends over 13 amino acids. The germline V gene has CDR1 MNHEY and CDR2 SVGAGI. The V end lost 10 bases, the J end lost 10 bases, and 20 bases lay between the germline ends. CDR3 sequence reads: CATARGLGKEQFF. The CDR3 DNA follows: TGTGCCACCGCGAGGGGTCTGGGGAAAGAGCAGTTCTTC.

About this clonotype: One junction end disagrees with the germline gene, perhaps due to a read error. The chain recombines TRBV11-3 with TRBJ1-6; possible D gene TRBD1, 5 bases. CDR3 length: 16 amino acids. Per germline, CDR1 SGHNT and CDR2 YENEEA. CDR3 loop: CASSLERGAHNSHLHF. Here the CDR3 DNA reads TGTGCCAGCAGCTTAGAAAGGGGCGCCCATAATTCACACCTCCACTTT.

Worth noting for this clonotype: One junction end does not reproduce the germline sequence, and a read error may be involved. The chain carries TRBV5-1 and TRBJ2-3; D is unclear. The CDR3 contains 13 residues. Germline V gives CDR1 SGHRS, CDR2 YFSETQ. CDR3 bases: TGCGCCAACAGCTGGATGGGCATAGATACGCAGTATTTT. Its translation is CANSWMGIDTQYF.

With regard to this clonotype: At one of its ends the junction is not consistent with the germline gene, which may arise from a read error. The genes are TRBV20-1 and TRBJ2-1; possibly TRBD1 for D (5 bases). CDR3 length: 14 residues. CDR1 is DFQATT, CDR2 SNEGSKA, per germline (reference sequence). Here the CDR3 DNA reads TGCAGTGCCCCCGGACAAGCCTCCTACAATGAGCTGCTCTTC. Its protein is CSAPGQASYNELLF.

As to this clonotype: The junction does not match germline at one end; this may be a read error. The V call is TRBV12-3 or TRBV12-4, the J call TRBJ2-3; 14 nucleotides line up with TRBD2. This CDR3 has 21 residues. CDR3 region: CTSSLGVRGLAGGTSIDTQYF. The CDR3, as DNA: TGTACCAGCAGTTTAGGTGTGAGAGGACTAGCGGGAGGAACTAGCATAGATACGCAGTATTTT.

This clonotype was picked up one time. The germline gene is not matched at one end of the junction; a read error may be the cause. The chain is built from TRBV11-2 and TRBJ2-6; possibly TRBD1 for D (6 bases). From germline, CDR1 is SGHAT and CDR2 FQNNGV. CDR3 size: 17 residues. The CDR3 nucleotides read TGTGCCAGCAGCTTAGGGACACTACGTTATGGGGACAACGTCTTGACCTTC. This codes for CASSLGTLRYGDNVLTF.

This rearrangement joins TRBV5-1 to TRBJ2-7, with 10 bases aligning to TRBD2. Germline values: CDR1 SGHRS, CDR2 YFSETQ. With 4 bases clipped from V and 3 bases from J, the junction kept 10 bases outside the gene matches. The CDR3 spans 16 residues. The CDR3 DNA is TGCGCCAGCAGCCTAGGACTAGCGGAGGAACTCTACGAGCAGTACTTC. The encoded protein is CASSLGLAEELYEQYF.

Concerning this clonotype itself: A much larger clone lies a single base off, so this may be a read error. V and J are TRBV20-1 and TRBJ2-7, with TRBD2 matching 11 bases. The CDR3 spans 16 residues. Germline V gene data show CDR1 as DFQATT and CDR2 as SNEGSKA (reference sequence). J lost 8 bases, V lost 2 bases, and 14 bases had no gene match. The CDR3 loop reads CSARPLAGGSFYKQYF. CDR3 in DNA: TGCAGTGCTAGACCCTTAGCGGGAGGGTCGTTTTACAAGCAGTACTTC.

A remark on this clonotype: Sequence at one end of the junction differs from germline and may be a read error. The V gene is TRBV12-3 or TRBV12-4, the J gene TRBJ2-5; 11 bases are a match to TRBD2. This CDR3 has 16 amino acids. CDR3 region: CVSNQYGTSGRETQYF. Here the CDR3 DNA reads TGTGTCAGCAACCAATACGGGACTAGCGGTAGGGAGACCCAGTACTTC.

With regard to this clonotype: This is likely a read error, given that the CDR3 carries no conserved phenylalanine or tryptophan at its end. V gene TRBV29-1 combines with J gene TRBJ1-2, with TRBD1 matching 12 bases. With V trimmed by 6 bases and J by 4 bases, 3 bases remained unmatched. CDR3 length: 13 residues. Germline-derived CDR1 and CDR2 are SQVTM and ANQGSEA. As DNA, the CDR3 is TGCAGCGTGGGGACAGGGGGCGGCTATGGCTACACCGTC. It encodes CSVGTGGGYGYTV.

The chain links TRBV20-1 to TRBJ2-7; 15 bases line up with TRBD2. This CDR3 region has 14 residues. Germline loops: CDR1 DFQATT, CDR2 SNEGSKA (reference sequence). In DNA form, the CDR3 reads TGCACTGCCAGGACTAGCGGGGGGGCTTACAAGCAGTACTTC. Translating gives CTARTSGGAYKQYF.

A remark on this clonotype: Being one base from a much bigger clone, this may be a read error. The chain carries TRBV20-1 and TRBJ1-4; D gene unclear. CDR3 length: 15 residues. From germline, CDR1 is DFQATT and CDR2 SNEGSKA (reference sequence). The CDR3 is CNARVAGQKHEKLFF. CDR3 in DNA: TGCAATGCTAGAGTGGCCGGGCAGAAACATGAAAAACTGTTTTTT.

On this clonotype: The junction departs from the called germline gene at one end, perhaps through a read error. The chain joins TRBV6-5 to TRBJ2-2; the D is unclear. The CDR3 loop spans 16 amino acids. In germline, CDR1 is MNHEY, CDR2 SVGAGI. Here the CDR3 DNA reads TGTACCAGCAGCCTACTGGGTCTGGGGAACACCGGGGAGCTGTTTTTT. Translated, it gives CTSSLLGLGNTGELFF.

This sequence joins TRBV13 and TRBJ2-7; D is unclear. The CDR3 extends over 14 amino acids. Trimming took off 5 bases at V and 1 base at J, with 12 bases between the two ends. Germline CDR1 PRHDT, CDR2 FYEKMQ (reference sequence). The CDR3 nucleotides are TGTGCCAGCAGCCTTAGACGGCTTTCCTACGAGCAGTACTTC. Its translation is CASSLRRLSYEQYF. The entire variable domain, with the rest obtained from reference TRBV13 and TRBJ2-7, is as follows: AAGVIQSPRHLIKEKRETATLKCYPIPRHDTVYWYQQGPGQDPQFLISFYEKMQSDKGSIPDRFSAQQFSDYHSELNMSSLELGDSALYFCASSLRRLSYEQYFGPGTRLTVT.

The gene calls are TRBV7-8 and TRBJ2-1; a possible D gene is TRBD1 (6 bases). The CDR3 loop spans 17 amino acids. Per the germline V gene, CDR1 is SGHVS and CDR2 is FQNEAQ. Trimming shortened V by 5 bases and J by 2 bases, and 19 bases separated the two germline ends. The CDR3, as DNA: TGTGCCAGCAGCCCTTCTACCGGGACATGTGCCTACAATGAGCAGTTCTTC. Translation: CASSPSTGTCAYNEQFF.

This clonotype came up once. Germline and junction disagree at one end, which may indicate a read error. The chain joins TRBV11-2 to TRBJ2-5; TRBD1 aligns across 7 bases. This CDR3 is 14 amino acids long. The V gene's germline CDR1 is SGHAT and CDR2 FQNNGV. The CDR3 DNA reads as TGTGACAGCTGTTACGGACAGGTTCTGGAGACCCAGTATTTC. This gives the protein CDSCYGQVLETQYF.

Comment on this clonotype: A much larger clone lies one base from this, so it may be a read error. The chain links TRBV20-1 to TRBJ1-6; tentative D call: TRBD1 (6 bases). The CDR3 loop spans 14 amino acids. V lost 2 bases and J lost 8, with 13 bases in between. Germline CDR1 reads DFQATT; CDR2 reads SNEGSKA (reference sequence). The CDR3 DNA is TGCAGTGCTAGATATGTGAGGACAGATTCACCCCTCCACTTT. Translation: CSARYVRTDSPLHF.

The V and J genes are TRBV7-9 and TRBJ2-7; possible D gene TRBD2, 5 bases. The germline V gene has CDR1 SEHNR and CDR2 FQNEAQ (reference sequence). This CDR3 region has 15 residues. Trimming removed 1 base at V and 3 bases at J, with 13 bases between. CDR3 sequence (DNA): TGTGCCAGCAGCTTAGGTGGCGGGTGGGACTACGAGCAGTACTTC. Protein product: CASSLGGGWDYEQYF.

The chain is built from TRBV14 and TRBJ1-2; D remains unclear. Trimming shortened V by 3 bases and J by 4 bases, and 12 bases separated the two germline ends. Germline V gene data show CDR1 as SGHDN and CDR2 as FVKESK. The CDR3 runs to 14 residues. CDR3 nucleotides: TGTGCCAGCAGCCAGGGGTCCCTCGCCTATGGCTACACCTTC. Translated, it gives CASSQGSLAYGYTF.

On this clonotype: A read error may explain this, as a much larger clone is one base away. The chain carries TRBV29-1 and TRBJ2-2; D call uncertain. The CDR3 has 14 amino acids. Trimming took off 8 bases at V and 5 bases at J, with 18 bases between the two ends. Germline CDR1 and CDR2: SQVTM and ANQGSEA. The CDR3 here is CSSSTAGRTGELFF. Written as DNA, the CDR3 is TGCAGCTCGTCGACCGCCGGGCGGACCGGGGAGCTGTTTTTT.

As regards this clonotype: The missing conserved phenylalanine or tryptophan at the end of this CDR3 makes a read error likely. V and J are TRBV12-3 or TRBV12-4 and TRBJ2-3, with D unresolved. The CDR3 is 13 residues long. CDR3 DNA sequence: TGTGCCAGCACCCCCGTCAGCACATATACGCAGTATTAT. Its protein is CASTPVSTYTQYY.

This clonotype was seen more than once but under ten times. The genes are TRBV12-3 or TRBV12-4 and TRBJ2-1; D remains ambiguous. The CDR3 contains 13 residues. Trimming left V 6 bases short and J 6 bases short, with 12 bases between. In nucleotides, the CDR3 is TGTGCCAGCAGGCAGGTGGTACTCAATGAGCAGTTCTTC. This gives the protein CASRQVVLNEQFF.

Notes on this clonotype: With a much larger clone just one base away, this may be a read error. V is TRBV6-6 and J is TRBJ1-1; D might be TRBD1 (6 bases). The germline CDR1 and CDR2 sequences are MNHNY and SVGAGI (reference sequence). The length of the CDR3 is 13 residues. CDR3 sequence reads: CTSSNRVNTEAFF. The CDR3 DNA is TGTACCAGCAGTAACAGGGTAAACACTGAAGCTTTCTTT.